This T cell receptor (beta chain) was retrieved from a study of T-cell reconstitution after alpha-beta-depleted transplantation in children. Per the germline V gene, CDR1 is MGHDK and CDR2 is SYGVNS. The CDR3 consists of 12 residues. Trimming pared 8 bases from V and 5 bases from J, leaving 12 bases between. Researchers prepared the TCRbeta library using unique molecular identifiers, the study reports. TCRdb itself ran the PCR reads through MiXCR, one entry per CDR3 protein. The sample shows about 610,000 distinct CDR3 sequences, about 10% of them seen only once. This clonotype was counted many times.

The V gene is TRBV25-1, the J gene TRBJ2-5; D tentatively fits TRBD1 or TRBD2 (5 bases each). The sequence was collected from a human donor who donated a stem cell graft to a child with acute myeloid leukemia. Material: PBMCs from the stem cell graft donor, obtained from the stem cell graft. This CDR3 is CASGQGGETQYF. CDR3 in DNA: TGTGCCAGCGGCCAGGGCGGGGAGACCCAGTACTTC.